This T cell receptor beta chain stems from a study of cytomegalovirus exposure and HLA in healthy donors. Germline CDR1 is MNHNY and CDR2 is SVGAGI (reference sequence). V dropped 4 bases and J dropped 8 bases, with 11 bases sitting between them. This CDR3 comprises 13 residues. Regarding this clone: What it binds is not known.

The PCR was carried out with 60 Vbeta primers and 13 Jbeta primers. In the study's own analysis: Later analysis identified some 80 million unique TCR beta chains, 9 million to 13 million shared. Some clones are missing from TCRdb's copy, which holds only in-frame ones; the method was immunoSEQ multiplex PCR. V and J calls plus clone size are reproduced from that table; the DNA served to infer D and trimming. The sample lists over 80,000 clones; approximately 72% were seen once. Study observations and caveats: Both high specificity and high sensitivity reportedly marked the classifier's diagnosis of cytomegalovirus status.

This clonotype was sampled from a female donor in good health and CMV-seropositive. The rearrangement joins TRBV6-6 to TRBJ2-2; no firm D call. The sequenced material came from PBMCs. The chain's CDR3 is CASSSLEIGELFF. CDR3 DNA: TGTGCCAGCAGTTCCCTTGAGATAGGGGAGCTGTTTTTT.